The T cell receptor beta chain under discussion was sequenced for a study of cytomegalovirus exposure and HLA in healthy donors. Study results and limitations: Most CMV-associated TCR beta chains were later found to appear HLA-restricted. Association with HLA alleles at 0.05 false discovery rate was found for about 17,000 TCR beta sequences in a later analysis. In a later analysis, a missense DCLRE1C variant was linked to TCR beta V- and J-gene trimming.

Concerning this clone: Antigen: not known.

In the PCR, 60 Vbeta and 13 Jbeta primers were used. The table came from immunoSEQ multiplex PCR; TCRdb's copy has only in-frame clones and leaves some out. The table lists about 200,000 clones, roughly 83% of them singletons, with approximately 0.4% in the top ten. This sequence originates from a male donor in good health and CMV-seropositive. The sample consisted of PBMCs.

CDR3 DNA: TGCGCCAGCAGCCAAGGTCCTAGCGGGAGGGGCACCGGGGAGCTGTTTTTT. Translated, it gives CASSQGPSGRGTGELFF. This rearrangement joins TRBV4-3 to TRBJ2-2; 12 bases are shared with TRBD2. The CDR3 has 17 residues. V shed 1 base and J 4 bases; nucleotides not matched to a gene: 4. The germline V gene has CDR1 LGHNA and CDR2 YSLEER.